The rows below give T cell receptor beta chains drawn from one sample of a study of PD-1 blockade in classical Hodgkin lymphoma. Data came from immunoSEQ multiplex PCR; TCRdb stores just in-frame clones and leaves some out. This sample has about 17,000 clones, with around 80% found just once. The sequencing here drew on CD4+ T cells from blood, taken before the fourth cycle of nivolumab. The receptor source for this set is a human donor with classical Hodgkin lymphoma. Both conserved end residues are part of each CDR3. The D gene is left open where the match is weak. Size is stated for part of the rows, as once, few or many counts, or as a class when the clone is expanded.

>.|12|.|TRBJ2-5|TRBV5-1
CASSLEEETQYF
TGCGCCAGCAGCTTGGAGGAAGAGACCCAGTACTTC
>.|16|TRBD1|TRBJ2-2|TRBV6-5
CASSYSGTGRTGELFF
TGTGCCAGCAGTTACTCCGGGACAGGGCGGACCGGGGAGCTGTTTTTT
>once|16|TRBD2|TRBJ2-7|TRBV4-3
CASSQGFAGGSYEQYF
TGCGCCAGCAGCCAAGGATTTGCGGGGGGCTCCTACGAGCAGTACTTC
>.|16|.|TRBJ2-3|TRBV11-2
CASSLDGGSNVHTQYF
TGTGCCAGCAGCTTAGATGGCGGGTCCAATGTCCATACGCAGTATTTT
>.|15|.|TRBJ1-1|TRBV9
CASSPGPQGYTEAFF
TGTGCCAGCAGCCCGGGCCCTCAGGGGTACACTGAAGCTTTCTTT
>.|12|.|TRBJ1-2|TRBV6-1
CASNQGNYGYTF
TGTGCCAGCAATCAGGGTAACTATGGCTACACCTTC
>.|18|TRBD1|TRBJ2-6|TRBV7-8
CASSFDRGRMSGANVLTF
TGTGCCAGCAGCTTCGACAGGGGGCGTATGTCTGGGGCCAACGTCCTGACTTTC
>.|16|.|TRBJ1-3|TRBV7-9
CATGILILNSGNTIYF
TGTGCCACGGGGATACTCATACTCAACTCTGGAAACACCATATATTTT
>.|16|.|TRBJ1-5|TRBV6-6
CASNPGAVYSNQPQHF
TGTGCCAGCAATCCCGGGGCGGTCTATAGCAATCAGCCCCAGCATTTT
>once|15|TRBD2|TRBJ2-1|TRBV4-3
CASSQDLLAGGEQFF
TGCGCCAGCAGCCAAGATCTTCTAGCGGGAGGTGAGCAGTTCTTC
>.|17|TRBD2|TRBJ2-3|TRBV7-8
CASSPRGLLANTDTQYF
TGTGCCAGCAGCCCTAGGGGCTTACTAGCGAACACAGATACGCAGTATTTT
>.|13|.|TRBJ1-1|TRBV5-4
CASSLEAAIEAFF
TGTGCCAGCAGCTTGGAGGCAGCAATTGAAGCTTTCTTT
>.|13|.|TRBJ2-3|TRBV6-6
CATRGGAVDTQYF
TGTGCCACGAGGGGGGGGGCCGTCGATACGCAGTATTTT
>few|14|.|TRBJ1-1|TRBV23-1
CASSHRTPNTEAFF
TGCGCCAGCAGTCACCGGACTCCAAACACTGAAGCTTTCTTT
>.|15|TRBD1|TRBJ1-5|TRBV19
CASSTRDSSFQPQHF
TGTGCCAGTAGTACCCGGGACAGCTCATTTCAGCCCCAGCATTTT
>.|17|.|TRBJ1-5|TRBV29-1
CSVEDSPRQNSNQPQHF
TGCAGCGTTGAAGACTCCCCAAGACAGAATAGCAATCAGCCCCAGCATTTT
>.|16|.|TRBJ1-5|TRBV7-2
CASSLAGTHSNQPQHF
TGTGCCAGCAGCTTAGCCGGGACGCACAGCAATCAGCCCCAGCATTTT
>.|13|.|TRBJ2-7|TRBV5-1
CASSLAPGYEQYF
TGCGCCAGCAGCTTGGCCCCCGGGTACGAGCAGTACTTC
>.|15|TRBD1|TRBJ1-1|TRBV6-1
CASIPSGTGGTEAFF
TGTGCCAGTATACCTTCCGGGACAGGGGGCACTGAAGCTTTCTTT
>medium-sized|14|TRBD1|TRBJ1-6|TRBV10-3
CAISRQGTESPLHF
TGTGCCATCAGTCGACAGGGGACGGAATCACCCCTCCACTTT
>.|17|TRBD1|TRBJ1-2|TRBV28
CASSSTGVFQGDYGYTF
TGTGCCAGCAGTTCGACAGGGGTGTTTCAGGGGGACTATGGCTACACCTTC
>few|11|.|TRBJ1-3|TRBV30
CAWSGGNTIYF
TGTGCCTGGAGTGGAGGAAACACCATATATTTT
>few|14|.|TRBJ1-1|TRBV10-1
CASSKSDREVEAFF
TGCGCCAGCAGTAAGAGTGATAGGGAAGTTGAAGCTTTCTTT
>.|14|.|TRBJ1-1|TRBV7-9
CASSFQSGGTEAFF
TGTGCCAGCAGCTTTCAATCCGGCGGGACTGAAGCTTTCTTT
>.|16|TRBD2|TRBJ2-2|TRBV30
CAWSVALAGATGELFF
TGTGCCTGGAGTGTCGCACTAGCGGGAGCTACCGGGGAGCTGTTTTTT
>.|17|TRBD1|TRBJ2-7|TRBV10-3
CAIRRDRAGLSSYEQYF
TGTGCCATCAGAAGGGACAGGGCAGGGTTGAGCTCCTACGAGCAGTACTTC
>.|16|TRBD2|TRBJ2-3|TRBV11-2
CASSLSHAGGPDTQYF
TGTGCCAGCAGCTTAAGTCATGCGGGAGGGCCCGATACGCAGTATTTT
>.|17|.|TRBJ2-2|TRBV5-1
CASSLDRLRSLTGELFF
TGCGCCAGCAGCTTGGACCGACTCCGCAGTTTGACCGGGGAGCTGTTTTTT
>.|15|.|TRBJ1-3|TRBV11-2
CASSSDGSSGNTIYF
TGTGCCAGCAGCTCCGACGGAAGCTCTGGAAACACCATATATTTT
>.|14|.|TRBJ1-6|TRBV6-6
CASSYLADNSPLHF
TGTGCCAGCAGTTATTTGGCGGATAATTCACCCCTCCACTTT
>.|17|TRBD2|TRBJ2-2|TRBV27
CASSFSSGGAYTGELFF
TGTGCCAGCAGTTTTAGTAGCGGGGGAGCGTACACCGGGGAGCTGTTTTTT
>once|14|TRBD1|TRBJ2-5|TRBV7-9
CASSRGQVEETQYF
TGTGCCAGCAGCAGGGGACAGGTAGAAGAGACCCAGTACTTC
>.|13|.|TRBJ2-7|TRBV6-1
CASSDRPGYEQYF
TGTGCCAGCAGTGATCGACCCGGCTACGAGCAGTACTTC
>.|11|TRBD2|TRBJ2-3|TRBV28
CASSDSGQGYF
TGTGCCAGCAGTGATAGCGGGCAAGGGTATTTT
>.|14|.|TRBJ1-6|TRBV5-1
CASSLEPGYPPLHF
TGCGCCAGCAGCTTGGAGCCAGGGTACCCACCCCTCCACTTT
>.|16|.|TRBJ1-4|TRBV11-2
CASSLVMGGGNEKLFF
TGTGCCAGCAGCTTGGTTATGGGAGGGGGTAATGAAAAACTGTTTTTT
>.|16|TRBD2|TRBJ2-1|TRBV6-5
CASSYSGTSGSNEQFF
TGTGCCAGCAGTTACTCCGGGACTAGCGGGAGCAATGAGCAGTTCTTC
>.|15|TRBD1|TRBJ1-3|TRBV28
CATTSSGTGGNTIYF
TGTGCCACCACATCGTCCGGGACAGGCGGGAACACCATATATTTT
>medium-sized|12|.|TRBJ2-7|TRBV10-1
CASSEFQGEQYF
TGCGCCAGCAGTGAGTTCCAGGGGGAGCAGTACTTC
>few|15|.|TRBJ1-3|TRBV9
CASSVGGTVGNTIYF
TGTGCCAGCAGCGTAGGTGGTACAGTAGGAAACACCATATATTTT
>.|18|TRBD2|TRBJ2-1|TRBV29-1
CSVEDWAAGTRLYNEQFF
TGCAGCGTTGAAGATTGGGCTGCCGGGACTAGACTCTACAATGAGCAGTTCTTC
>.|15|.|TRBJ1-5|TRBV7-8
CASSLGGTTNQPQHF
TGTGCCAGCAGCTTGGGGGGGACCACTAATCAGCCCCAGCATTTT
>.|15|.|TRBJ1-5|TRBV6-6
CASSPGLGSNQPQHF
TGTGCCAGCAGCCCAGGGCTAGGTAGCAATCAGCCCCAGCATTTT
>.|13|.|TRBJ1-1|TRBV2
CARAGGGKTEAFF
TGTGCCCGGGCGGGCGGGGGTAAAACTGAAGCTTTCTTT
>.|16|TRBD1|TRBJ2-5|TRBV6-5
CASSYSGTGIPETQYF
TGTGCCAGCAGTTACTCTGGGACAGGGATCCCAGAGACCCAGTACTTC
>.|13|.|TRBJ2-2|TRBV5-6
CASSLADLGELFF
TGTGCCAGCAGCTTGGCCGACCTCGGGGAGCTGTTTTTT
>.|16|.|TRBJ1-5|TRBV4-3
CASSQDSGVSNQPQHF
TGCGCCAGCAGCCAAGATTCGGGGGTCTCCAATCAGCCCCAGCATTTT
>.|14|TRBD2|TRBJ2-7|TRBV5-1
CASSLGLATYEQYF
TGCGCCAGCAGCTTGGGACTAGCAACCTACGAGCAGTACTTC
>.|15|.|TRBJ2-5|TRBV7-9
CASSQGARAQETQYF
TGTGCCAGCAGCCAAGGGGCTCGGGCCCAAGAGACCCAGTACTTC
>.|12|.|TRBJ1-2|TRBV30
CASPWADYGYTF
TGTGCCTCCCCCTGGGCGGACTATGGCTACACCTTC
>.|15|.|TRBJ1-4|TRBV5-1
CASSLGPGRNEKLFF
TGCGCCAGCAGCTTGGGTCCAGGGCGAAATGAAAAACTGTTTTTT
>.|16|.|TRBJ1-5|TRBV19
CASSPGTGYSNQPQHF
TGTGCCAGTAGCCCCGGGACGGGTTATAGCAATCAGCCCCAGCATTTT
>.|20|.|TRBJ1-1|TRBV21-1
CASSKREGAYYSSMNTEAFF
TGTGCCAGCAGCAAAAGGGAGGGGGCCTACTATTCTTCCATGAACACTGAAGCTTTCTTT
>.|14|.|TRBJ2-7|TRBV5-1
CASSLEAGTYEQYF
TGCGCCAGCAGCTTGGAGGCGGGAACCTACGAGCAGTACTTC